This TCR beta chain emerged from a study of Graves' ophthalmopathy and Graves' hyperthyroidism. Study background: Calling hyperthyroidism stable required that no ophthalmopathy show up within 18 months of follow-up. Regarding the study as a whole: Ophthalmopathy was separated from stable hyperthyroidism by a 13-signature model with roughly 91% sensitivity and just under 84% specificity.

Trimming left V 5 bases short and J 4 bases short, with 13 bases between. Germline loops: CDR1 SGHTA, CDR2 FQGNSA. The CDR3 loop spans 14 amino acids. Points on this clonotype: The antigen is undetermined.

The TCR beta CDR3 regions underwent amplification from RNA transcripts. Second-round multiplex PCR followed a first-round RT-PCR using HTBI primers. TCRdb called the multiplex PCR reads again in MiXCR, with one record for every CDR3 protein. The sample shows more than 1,000,000 distinct CDR3 sequences, about 35% of them seen only once. This chain connects TRBV7-2 to TRBJ2-3, with a weak D call TRBD2 (6 bases). This TCR was recovered from an adult man with Graves' hyperthyroidism. What was sequenced was peripheral blood or thyroid tissue (not recorded which). The CDR3 here is CASSLGLRPDTQYF. DNA for the CDR3: TGTGCCAGCAGCCTGGGACTGCGCCCAGATACGCAGTATTTT. The complete variable domain, with remaining parts taken from reference TRBV7-2 and TRBJ2-3, reads GAGVSQSPSNKVTEKGKDVELRCDPISGHTALYWYRQSLGQGLEFLIYFQGNSAPDKSGLPSDRFSAERTGGSVSTLTIQRTQQEDSAVYLCASSLGLRPDTQYFGPGTRLTVL.